This TCR beta chain was recovered during a study of blood T cells in healthy people across ages. Trimming took 6 bases from V and 6 from J; bases not matched to a gene: 11. This CDR3 is built from 14 residues. Germline lookup yields CDR1 DFQATT and CDR2 SNEGSKA (reference sequence). Using a J-beta primer mix together with a sample-barcoded 5' primer, a second PCR was run for about 6 to 11 cycles. One entry per CDR3 protein, called by TCRdb with MiXCR from the 5' RACE reads. The sample comprises around 1,900,000 distinct CDR3 sequences, 30% to 40% of which are singletons, and 20% to 25% rests with the top ten.

Material for sequencing was blood. This chain joins TRBV20-1 and TRBJ2-3, with 8 positions matching TRBD1. The clonotype originates from a human donor in good health. The CDR3 DNA reads as TGCAGTGCCGATCCCCAAAGACAGGGGGATACGCAGTATTTT. Translated, it gives CSADPQRQGDTQYF.